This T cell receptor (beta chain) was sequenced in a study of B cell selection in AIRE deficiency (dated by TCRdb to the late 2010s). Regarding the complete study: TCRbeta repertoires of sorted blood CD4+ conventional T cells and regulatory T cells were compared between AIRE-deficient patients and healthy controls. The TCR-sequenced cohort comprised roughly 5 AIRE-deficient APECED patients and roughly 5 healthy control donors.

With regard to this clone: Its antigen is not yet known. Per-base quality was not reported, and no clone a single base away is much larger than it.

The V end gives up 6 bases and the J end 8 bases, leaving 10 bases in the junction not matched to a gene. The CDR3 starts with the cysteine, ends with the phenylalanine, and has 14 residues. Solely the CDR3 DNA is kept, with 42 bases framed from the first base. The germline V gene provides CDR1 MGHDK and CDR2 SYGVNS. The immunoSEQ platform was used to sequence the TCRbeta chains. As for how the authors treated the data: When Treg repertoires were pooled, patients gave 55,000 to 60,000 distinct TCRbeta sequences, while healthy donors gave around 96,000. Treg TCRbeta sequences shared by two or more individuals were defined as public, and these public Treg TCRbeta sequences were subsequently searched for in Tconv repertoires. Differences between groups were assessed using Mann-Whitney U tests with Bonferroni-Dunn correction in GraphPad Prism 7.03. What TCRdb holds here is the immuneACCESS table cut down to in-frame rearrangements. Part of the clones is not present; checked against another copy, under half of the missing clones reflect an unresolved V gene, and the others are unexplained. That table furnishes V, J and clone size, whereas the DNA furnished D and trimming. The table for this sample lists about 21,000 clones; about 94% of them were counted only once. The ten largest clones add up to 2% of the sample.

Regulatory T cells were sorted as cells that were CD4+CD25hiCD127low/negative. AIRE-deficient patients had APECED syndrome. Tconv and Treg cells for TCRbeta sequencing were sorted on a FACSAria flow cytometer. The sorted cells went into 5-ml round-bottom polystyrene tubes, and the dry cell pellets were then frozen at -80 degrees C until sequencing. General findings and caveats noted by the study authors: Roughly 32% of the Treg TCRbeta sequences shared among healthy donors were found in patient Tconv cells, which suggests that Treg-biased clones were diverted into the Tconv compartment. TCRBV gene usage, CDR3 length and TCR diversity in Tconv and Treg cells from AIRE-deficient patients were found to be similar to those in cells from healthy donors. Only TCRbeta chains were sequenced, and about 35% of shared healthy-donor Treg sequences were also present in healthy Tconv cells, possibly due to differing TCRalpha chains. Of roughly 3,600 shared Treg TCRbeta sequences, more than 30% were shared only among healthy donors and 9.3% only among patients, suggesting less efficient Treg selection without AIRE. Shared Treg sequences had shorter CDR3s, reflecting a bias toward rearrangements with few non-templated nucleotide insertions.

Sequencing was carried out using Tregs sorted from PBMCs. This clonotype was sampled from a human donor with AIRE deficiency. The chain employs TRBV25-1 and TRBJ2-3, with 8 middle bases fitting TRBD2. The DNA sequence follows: TGTGCCAGCAGAACCTCGGGGGGGGCGGTTACGCAGTATTTT. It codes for CASRTSGGAVTQYF.